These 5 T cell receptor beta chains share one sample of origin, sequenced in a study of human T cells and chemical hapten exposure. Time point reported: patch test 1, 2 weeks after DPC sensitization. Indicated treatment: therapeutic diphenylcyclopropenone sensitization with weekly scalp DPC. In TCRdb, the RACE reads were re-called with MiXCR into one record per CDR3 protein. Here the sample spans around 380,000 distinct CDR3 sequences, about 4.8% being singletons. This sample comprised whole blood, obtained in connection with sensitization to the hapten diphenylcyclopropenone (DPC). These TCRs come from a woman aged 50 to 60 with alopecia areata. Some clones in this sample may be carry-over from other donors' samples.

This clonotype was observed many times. The CDR3 sequence: CASRGRGSGNTIYF. CDR3 nucleotide sequence: TGTGCCAGCCGTGGACGGGGCTCTGGAAACACCATATATTTT. The chain uses TRBV6-2 or TRBV6-3 and TRBJ1-3; D remains ambiguous. Germline V lookup: CDR1 MNHEY, CDR2 SVGEGT. V was cut by 8 bases and J by 0 bases, with 11 bases left in between. The CDR3 is made up of 14 amino acids.

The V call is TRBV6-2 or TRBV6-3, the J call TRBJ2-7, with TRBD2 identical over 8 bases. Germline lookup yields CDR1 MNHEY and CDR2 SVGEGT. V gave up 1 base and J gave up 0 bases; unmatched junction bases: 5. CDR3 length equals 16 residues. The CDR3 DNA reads TGTGCCAGCAGTTACTTCTCAAGCGGGGGCTCCTACGAGCAGTACTTC. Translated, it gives CASSYFSSGGSYEQYF.

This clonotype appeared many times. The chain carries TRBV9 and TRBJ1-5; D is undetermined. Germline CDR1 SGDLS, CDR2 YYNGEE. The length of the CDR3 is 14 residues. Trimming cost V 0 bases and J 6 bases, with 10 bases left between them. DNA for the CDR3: TGTGCCAGCAGCGTAGTGAAGTGGGGTCAGCCCCAGCATTTT. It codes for CASSVVKWGQPQHF. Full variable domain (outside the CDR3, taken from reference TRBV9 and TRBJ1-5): DSGVTQTPKHLITATGQRVTLRCSPRSGDLSVYWYQQSLDQGLQFLIQYYNGEERAKGNILERFSAQQFPDLHSELNLSSLELGDSALYFCASSVVKWGQPQHFGDGTRLSIL.

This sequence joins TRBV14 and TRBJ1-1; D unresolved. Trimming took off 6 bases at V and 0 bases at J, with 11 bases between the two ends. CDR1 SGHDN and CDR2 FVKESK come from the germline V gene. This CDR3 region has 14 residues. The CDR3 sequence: CASSLTVLNTEAFF. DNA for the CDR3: TGTGCCAGCAGTCTCACAGTCCTGAACACTGAAGCTTTCTTT.

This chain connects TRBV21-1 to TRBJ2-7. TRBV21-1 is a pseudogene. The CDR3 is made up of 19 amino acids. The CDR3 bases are TGTGCCAGCAGCAGGGATGTCTGGCGACCCACCGTAAGCTCCTACGAGCAGTACTTC. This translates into CASSRDVWRPTVSSYEQYF.